This T cell receptor (beta chain) was sequenced for a study of identical twins (dated by TCRdb to 2016 to 2017). A note on the overall study: TCR alpha and beta repertoires from monozygotic twins, unrelated adults of various ages and cord blood were deep-sequenced to test whether fetal clonotypes persist. To rule out contamination, the twin experiments were replicated at different times with different library preparation protocols.

Every donor in the study was a healthy Caucasian. Three pairs of female monozygotic twins, all aged roughly 18 to 29 years, were included in the twin cohort. Positive isolation kits from Invitrogen were used to isolate CD4+ and CD8+ T cell populations. The paper as a whole reports these results and caveats: Out-of-frame TCR alpha sharing in monozygotic twins was systematically underestimated by recombination models, whereas sharing between unrelated individuals was in agreement with the recombination models. Zero-insertion analyses could be partly confounded by invariant T cells such as MAIT and iNKT, though diverse VJ usage argued against such confounding for most clonotypes. Conclusions relied on cross-sectional statistical analysis, since the same donors could not be followed over many years. Fewer insertions were carried by abundant cord blood beta clonotypes, a similar but weaker trend appeared in young adult naive repertoires, and no such trend appeared in memory repertoires. Out-of-frame TCR alpha sequences shared between twins showed an excess of low generation-probability sequences compared with coincidental sharing between unrelated individuals. In beta out-of-frame sequences, excess twin sharing was weaker, because having fewer shared sequences lowered the signal-to-noise ratio.

This clonotype was found a few times. The antigen this receptor binds is unknown. No much larger clonotype is one base removed from it; base qualities were not supplied. Library generation was performed with 5' RACE. These reads were obtained on an Illumina HiSeq 2000. A universal primer binding site was added through template switching, and the final cDNA carried a unique molecular identifier so that TCR cDNA molecules could be counted accurately. Specific primers in the conserved constant-segment region were used to synthesize first-strand cDNA for the TCR alpha and beta chains. Each cDNA library was double barcoded, with a SMART-Mk sample barcode plus Illumina barcodes, to control for contamination. TruSeq adapter sequences along with Illumina sample barcodes were introduced in two successive PCR steps. The TCR alpha and beta cDNA libraries were sequenced on the Illumina HiSeq platform using custom primers. The source study handled its data this way. Unique molecular identifiers were extracted from raw reads with MiGEC, and CDR3 positions were determined with MiXCR. For each individual, recombination models were inferred using an EM algorithm with the repgenHMM and IGoR tools. The analysis of shared clonotypes was done with the tcR package in R, with sharing normalized by the product of cloneset sizes. To study raw recombination free of thymic and clonal selection effects, out-of-frame nonproductive sequences were analyzed. TCRdb trimmed public reads at Q25 via fastp, called clones via MiXCR and kept in-frame beta chains. For every CDR3 protein sequence, its rows merge into one entry that carries the most common genes and DNA. The authors' filters were not applied to this entry. Recorded for this sample are under 250,000 distinct CDR3 sequences; approximately 6.8% of them occurred a single time. The ten most abundant clones make up more than 5% of the sample.

CDR1 and CDR2 were assigned from the germline V gene as MNHEY and SVGAGI. The CDR3 holds 15 amino acids from the cysteine to the phenylalanine. The CDR3 DNA has 45 bases and is translated from base 1. The V and J ends are trimmed by 0 bases and 5 bases, leaving 13 bases between them. The same data also went into a second study, on yellow fever vaccine responses in identical twins. The other study reports the following: According to the authors, the vaccine-induced T cell response in identical twins seemed to be partly convergent and partly specific to each individual. In identical twins, the study followed T cell clones that responded to the vaccine with precision.

Sequencing input: CD8+ T cells sorted from blood. The V and J segments used are TRBV6-5 and TRBJ2-5; D gene: possibly TRBD2, on 6 matching bases. The sequence was obtained from a young woman in good health. The CDR3 has the sequence CASSYSGGVRETQYF. The bases read TGTGCCAGCAGTTACTCGGGCGGGGTCAGGGAGACCCAGTACTTC.